A selection of T cell receptor beta chains follows, all from one sample in a study of CD4 and CD8 cells across lung adenocarcinoma regions. TCRdb re-derived calls from the PCR reads in MiXCR, one entry per CDR3 protein. The table shows approximately 25,000 distinct CDR3 sequences, with more than 45% occurring only once. The sequenced sample was CD8+ T cells from the center of a lung tumor. The source is a male donor with lung adenocarcinoma. The CD4 and CD8 labels of this study may be unreliable. CDR3s include the opening cysteine and the closing phenylalanine or tryptophan. Fields, in order: J gene, V gene, D gene, clone size, CDR3 protein, CDR3 DNA. A D gene is named only where the DNA matches it firmly. Expanded clones get a size class; other rows say once, few or many, or leave the size out.

j_gene: TRBJ2-1
v_gene: TRBV28
d_gene: .
abundance: .
CDR3aa: CASSTTSSPGNEQFF
CDR3nt: TGTGCCAGCAGTACCACATCGTCCCCCGGCAATGAGCAGTTCTTC

j_gene: TRBJ2-3
v_gene: TRBV12-5
d_gene: .
abundance: .
CDR3aa: CASKRASTDTQYF
CDR3nt: TGTGCTAGTAAGAGGGCTAGCACAGATACACAGTATTTT

j_gene: TRBJ2-3
v_gene: TRBV10-1
d_gene: .
abundance: .
CDR3aa: CAALGALDMQYF
CDR3nt: TGCGCCGCGTTGGGAGCCTTAGATATGCAGTATTTC

j_gene: TRBJ2-1
v_gene: TRBV6-1
d_gene: TRBD2
abundance: many
CDR3aa: CASSRRISGRANSYNEQFF
CDR3nt: TGTGCCAGCAGCCGACGGATTAGCGGGAGGGCCAACTCCTACAATGAGCAGTTCTTC

j_gene: TRBJ2-1
v_gene: TRBV9
d_gene: TRBD2
abundance: many
CDR3aa: CASSPGRGGVYNEQFF
CDR3nt: TGTGCCAGCAGCCCAGGGCGGGGGGGGGTTTACAATGAGCAGTTCTTC

j_gene: TRBJ2-3
v_gene: TRBV6-1
d_gene: .
abundance: .
CDR3aa: CASGGAGAGVEETQYF
CDR3nt: TGTGCCAGCGGGGGGGCCGGGGCCGGGGTCGAGGAGACGCAGTATTTC

j_gene: TRBJ2-3
v_gene: TRBV20-1
d_gene: .
abundance: .
CDR3aa: CSARDPGGASTDTQYF
CDR3nt: TGCAGTGCTAGAGATCCGGGCGGGGCTAGCACAGATACGCAGTATTTT

j_gene: TRBJ2-5
v_gene: TRBV11-2
d_gene: .
abundance: .
CDR3aa: CASSLGLTQYF
CDR3nt: TGTGCCAGCAGCTTAGGACTGACCCAGTACTTC

j_gene: TRBJ1-3
v_gene: TRBV30
d_gene: .
abundance: few
CDR3aa: CAWSATWGGNTIYF
CDR3nt: TGTGCCTGGAGTGCTACGTGGGGCGGAAACACCATATATTTT

j_gene: TRBJ1-5
v_gene: TRBV7-2
d_gene: .
abundance: .
CDR3aa: CASNYRGGNQPQHF
CDR3nt: TGTGCCAGCAATTATAGAGGGGGAAATCAGCCCCAGCATTTT

j_gene: TRBJ2-3
v_gene: TRBV27
d_gene: .
abundance: .
CDR3aa: CGSTGLAAKNIQYF
CDR3nt: TGTGGCAGCACGGGCCTAGCAGCCAAAAACATTCAGTATTTT

j_gene: TRBJ1-2
v_gene: TRBV30
d_gene: .
abundance: many
CDR3aa: CAWSVLTAGYTF
CDR3nt: TGTGCCTGGAGTGTACTAACTGCTGGCTACACCTTC

j_gene: TRBJ2-1
v_gene: TRBV6-1
d_gene: .
abundance: .
CDR3aa: CASSETWASGTNEQVF
CDR3nt: .

j_gene: TRBJ2-5
v_gene: TRBV11-2
d_gene: .
abundance: .
CDR3aa: CATGLQARDQDTQYF
CDR3nt: TGTGCCACGGGCCTCCAGGCCCGGGACCAAGATACCCAGTACTTC

j_gene: TRBJ2-3
v_gene: TRBV6-1
d_gene: .
abundance: .
CDR3aa: CASSSMPSAKNTQYF
CDR3nt: TGTGCCAGCAGCTCAATGCCGAGCGCCAAAAACACGCAGTATTTT

j_gene: TRBJ2-7
v_gene: TRBV30
d_gene: TRBD1
abundance: .
CDR3aa: CAWSVGTGAGEQYF
CDR3nt: TGTGCCTGGAGTGTAGGGACAGGGGCGGGCGAGCAGTACTTC

j_gene: TRBJ2-5
v_gene: TRBV10-1
d_gene: TRBD2
abundance: once
CDR3aa: CASTAGSGGRAKETQYF
CDR3nt: TGCGCCAGCACAGCGGGCAGCGGGGGCCGAGCCAAAGAGACCCAGTACTTC

j_gene: TRBJ1-1
v_gene: TRBV5-1
d_gene: TRBD1
abundance: many
CDR3aa: CASSLKGQGASEAFF
CDR3nt: TGCGCCAGCAGCTTGAAAGGACAGGGGGCGTCTGAAGCTTTCTTT

j_gene: TRBJ2-7
v_gene: TRBV7-3
d_gene: TRBD2
abundance: few
CDR3aa: CASSLSGRADYEQYF
CDR3nt: TGTGCCAGCAGTCTTAGCGGGAGGGCCGACTACGAGCAGTACTTC

j_gene: TRBJ2-3
v_gene: TRBV6-1
d_gene: .
abundance: medium-sized
CDR3aa: CASTGNRGADTQYF
CDR3nt: TGTGCCAGCACAGGGAATCGGGGAGCCGATACGCAGTATTTT

j_gene: TRBJ2-4
v_gene: TRBV27
d_gene: .
abundance: .
CDR3aa: CAGRGVRDPNTQYF
CDR3nt: TGTGCGGGCAGGGGGGTTCGTGACCCCAACACCCAGTACTTC

j_gene: TRBJ2-5
v_gene: TRBV7-8
d_gene: .
abundance: .
CDR3aa: CASSLGLPETQYF
CDR3nt: TGTGCCAGCAGCTTAGGGCTCCCAGAGACCCAGTACTTC

j_gene: TRBJ2-5
v_gene: TRBV6-1
d_gene: .
abundance: .
CDR3aa: CAGGHGGRGQETQYF
CDR3nt: TGTGCCGGGGGGCACGGGGGCCGCGGCCAAGAGACCCAGTACTTC

j_gene: TRBJ2-2
v_gene: TRBV14
d_gene: TRBD2
abundance: .
CDR3aa: CASSSLRGGYVTGELFF
CDR3nt: TGTGCCAGCAGCTCCCTTCGGGGGGGTTACGTTACCGGGGAGCTGTTTTTT

j_gene: TRBJ2-1
v_gene: TRBV6-1
d_gene: .
abundance: .
CDR3aa: CASSGRAVYNEQFF
CDR3nt: TGTGCCAGCAGTGGTCGAGCAGTTTACAATGAGCAGTTCTTC

j_gene: TRBJ2-3
v_gene: TRBV10-1
d_gene: TRBD1
abundance: .
CDR3aa: CASSPGTGSPDTQYF
CDR3nt: TGCGCCAGCAGTCCTGGGACAGGGAGCCCAGATACGCAGTATTTT

j_gene: TRBJ2-5
v_gene: TRBV5-1
d_gene: TRBD2
abundance: .
CDR3aa: CASSVAGESADEQYF
CDR3nt: TGCGCCAGCAGCGTAGCGGGAGAGTCGGCCGATGAGCAGTACTTT

j_gene: TRBJ2-1
v_gene: TRBV6-1
d_gene: TRBD2
abundance: many
CDR3aa: CASSDSLAGVYNEQFF
CDR3nt: TGTGCCAGCAGTGACAGTTTAGCGGGAGTCTACAATGAGCAGTTCTTC

j_gene: TRBJ2-3
v_gene: TRBV6-4
d_gene: .
abundance: .
CDR3aa: CASSDGYRSGSTDTQYF
CDR3nt: TGTGCCAGCAGTGACGGCTATCGGAGCGGGAGCACAGATACGCAGTATTTT

j_gene: TRBJ2-5
v_gene: TRBV6-1
d_gene: .
abundance: .
CDR3aa: CASGTQETQYF
CDR3nt: TGTGCCAGCGGGACCCAAGAGACCCAGTACTTC

j_gene: TRBJ2-1
v_gene: TRBV10-3
d_gene: TRBD2
abundance: .
CDR3aa: CAIKTAAGGPNEQFF
CDR3nt: TGTGCCATCAAAACCGCGGCGGGAGGGCCGAATGAGCAGTTCTTC

j_gene: TRBJ2-3
v_gene: TRBV27
d_gene: .
abundance: .
CDR3aa: CASRGNTQYF
CDR3nt: TGTGCCAGCCGGGGAAATACGCAGTATTTT

j_gene: TRBJ1-2
v_gene: TRBV6-5
d_gene: .
abundance: many
CDR3aa: CASSPRPREGYTF
CDR3nt: TGTGCCAGCAGCCCACGGCCTCGAGAGGGCTACACCTTC

j_gene: TRBJ2-7
v_gene: TRBV6-5
d_gene: TRBD1
abundance: .
CDR3aa: CASSSPRDRGREQYF
CDR3nt: TGTGCCAGCAGTTCCCCGCGGGACAGGGGTCGGGAGCAGTACTTC

j_gene: TRBJ2-6
v_gene: TRBV6-5
d_gene: .
abundance: medium-sized
CDR3aa: CASSYSQSGANVLTF
CDR3nt: TGTGCCAGCAGTTACAGCCAATCTGGGGCCAACGTCCTGACTTTC

j_gene: TRBJ2-4
v_gene: TRBV6-1
d_gene: .
abundance: .
CDR3aa: CSSRGEGGRDQEIQYF
CDR3nt: TGTTCCAGCAGGGGGGAAGGGGGGCGTGACCAAGAGATTCAGTACTTC

j_gene: TRBJ2-7
v_gene: TRBV24-1
d_gene: .
abundance: many
CDR3aa: CATSLGYEQYF
CDR3nt: TGTGCCACCAGTTTAGGCTACGAGCAGTACTTC

j_gene: TRBJ2-3
v_gene: TRBV6-1
d_gene: TRBD2
abundance: .
CDR3aa: CAGSGGGRQDTQYF
CDR3nt: TGTGCGGGCAGTGGGGGCGGGAGGCAGGATACGCAGTATTTC

j_gene: TRBJ2-3
v_gene: TRBV25-1
d_gene: .
abundance: many
CDR3aa: CASSRGGDTDTQYF
CDR3nt: TGTGCCAGCAGTCGTGGGGGCGACACAGATACGCAGTATTTT

j_gene: TRBJ2-1
v_gene: TRBV27
d_gene: .
abundance: .
CDR3aa: CASSPGAGPSSYNEQFF
CDR3nt: TGTGCCAGCAGTCCTGGGGCAGGGCCGAGCTCCTACAATGAGCAGTTCTTC

j_gene: TRBJ2-5
v_gene: TRBV6-1
d_gene: TRBD1
abundance: medium-sized
CDR3aa: CASSGGTGVEETQYF
CDR3nt: TGTGCCAGCAGTGGTGGGACAGGGGTCGAAGAGACCCAGTACTTC

j_gene: TRBJ2-3
v_gene: TRBV6-1
d_gene: TRBD2
abundance: .
CDR3aa: CASRLAGGPNMQYF
CDR3nt: TGTGCCAGCAGACTAGCGGGAGGGCCAAATATGCAGTATTTC

j_gene: TRBJ2-7
v_gene: TRBV4-1
d_gene: TRBD1
abundance: .
CDR3aa: CAGGQGGVDQDTQYF
CDR3nt: TGCGCCGGGGGCCAAGGGGGCGTGGACCAAGATACGCAGTACTTC

j_gene: TRBJ2-1
v_gene: TRBV10-1
d_gene: .
abundance: few
CDR3aa: CASSPGTTYNEQFF
CDR3nt: TGCGCCAGCAGCCCCGGGACAACCTACAATGAGCAGTTCTTC

j_gene: TRBJ2-2
v_gene: TRBV7-3
d_gene: .
abundance: few
CDR3aa: CASSAQTGSRELFF
CDR3nt: TGTGCCAGCAGTGCACAGACCGGCAGCCGGGAGCTGTTTTTT

j_gene: TRBJ2-5
v_gene: TRBV20-1
d_gene: .
abundance: .
CDR3aa: CSARAGGRGTQYF
CDR3nt: TGCAGTGCTAGAGCCGGGGGGCGCGGGACCCAGTACTTC

j_gene: TRBJ2-7
v_gene: TRBV6-4
d_gene: TRBD2
abundance: many
CDR3aa: CASSKTGLAGEGQYF
CDR3nt: TGTGCCAGCAGTAAAACCGGACTAGCGGGAGAAGGGCAGTACTTC

j_gene: TRBJ2-7
v_gene: TRBV6-5
d_gene: TRBD2
abundance: many
CDR3aa: CASSYKREGPYEQYF
CDR3nt: TGTGCCAGCAGTTACAAGCGGGAGGGCCCCTACGAGCAGTACTTC

j_gene: TRBJ2-5
v_gene: TRBV7-2
d_gene: .
abundance: many
CDR3aa: CASSRDLQETQYF
CDR3nt: TGTGCCAGCAGCCGGGACTTGCAAGAGACCCAGTACTTC

j_gene: TRBJ1-5
v_gene: TRBV7-2
d_gene: .
abundance: few
CDR3aa: CASSLGSGKKLNQPQHF
CDR3nt: TGTGCCAGCAGCTTAGGGTCCGGAAAAAAGCTAAATCAGCCCCAGCATTTT

j_gene: TRBJ2-3
v_gene: TRBV10-3
d_gene: .
abundance: .
CDR3aa: CGITGSTAPDTQYF
CDR3nt: TGTGGCATCACGGGGAGTACAGCCCCAGACACGCAGTATTTT

j_gene: TRBJ2-3
v_gene: TRBV6-1
d_gene: .
abundance: .
CDR3aa: CASSEAGTWVGNTQYF
CDR3nt: TGTGCCAGCAGTGAAGCGGGGACGTGGGTTGGGAATACGCAGTATTTT